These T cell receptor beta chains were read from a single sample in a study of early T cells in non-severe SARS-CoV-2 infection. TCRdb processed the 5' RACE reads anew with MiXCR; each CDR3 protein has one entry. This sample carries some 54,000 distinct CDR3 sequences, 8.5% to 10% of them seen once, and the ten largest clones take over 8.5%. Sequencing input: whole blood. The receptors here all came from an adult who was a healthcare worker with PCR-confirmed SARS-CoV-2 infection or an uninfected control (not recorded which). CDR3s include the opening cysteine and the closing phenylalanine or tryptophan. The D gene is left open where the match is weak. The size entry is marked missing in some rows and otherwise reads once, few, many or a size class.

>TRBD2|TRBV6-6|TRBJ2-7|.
TGTGCCAGCAGCTATACTAGCGGGGGCTACGAGCAGTACTTC
CASSYTSGGYEQYF
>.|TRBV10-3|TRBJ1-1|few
TGTGCCATCAGTGACGGGGGGCGCGCCACTGAAGCTTTCTTT
CAISDGGRATEAFF
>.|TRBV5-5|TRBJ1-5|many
TGTGCCAGCAGCTCCAGGGGAGGTAATCAGCCCCAGCATTTT
CASSSRGGNQPQHF
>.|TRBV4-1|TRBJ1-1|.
TGCGCCAGCAGCTCATTCGAGAACACTGAAGCTTTCTTT
CASSSFENTEAFF
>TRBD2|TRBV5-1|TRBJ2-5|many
TGCGCCAGCAGCTCCCCAGAAGCGGGAGATCGAGAGACCCAGTACTTC
CASSSPEAGDRETQYF
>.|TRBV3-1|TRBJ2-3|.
TGTGCCAGCAGCCCTGGAAGAGGAGATACGCAGTATTTT
CASSPGRGDTQYF
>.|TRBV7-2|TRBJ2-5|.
TGTGCCAGCAGCTTAGCGCCCCGAACCGGGATTGGCACCCTCGGGCAGACCCAGTACTTC
CASSLAPRTGIGTLGQTQYF
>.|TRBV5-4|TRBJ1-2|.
TGTGCCAGCAGCTTGGCGGACGGTGCCCTGTACACCTTC
CASSLADGALYTF
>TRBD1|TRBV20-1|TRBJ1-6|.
TGCAGTGCCCCTCAGACAGGGGGCCTGAATTCACCCCTCCACTTT
CSAPQTGGLNSPLHF
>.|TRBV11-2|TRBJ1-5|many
TGTGCCAGCAGCTTAGAGTTGATTGGGGGAGGCCAGCCCCAGCATTTT
CASSLELIGGGQPQHF
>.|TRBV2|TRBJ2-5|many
TGTGCCTCGGGGGTCCAAGAGACCCAGTACTTC
CASGVQETQYF
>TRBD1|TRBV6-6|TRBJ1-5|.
TGTGCCAGCAGTTACCCAGGGGGCGAACCCCAGCATTTT
CASSYPGGEPQHF
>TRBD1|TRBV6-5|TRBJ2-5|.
TGTGCCAGCACTCCTCGGACAGGGGGCTTGGAGACCCAGTACTTC
CASTPRTGGLETQYF
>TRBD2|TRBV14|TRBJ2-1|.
TGTGCCAGCAGCCACCTGACTAGCGGCCAGAACAATGAGCAGTTCTTC
CASSHLTSGQNNEQFF